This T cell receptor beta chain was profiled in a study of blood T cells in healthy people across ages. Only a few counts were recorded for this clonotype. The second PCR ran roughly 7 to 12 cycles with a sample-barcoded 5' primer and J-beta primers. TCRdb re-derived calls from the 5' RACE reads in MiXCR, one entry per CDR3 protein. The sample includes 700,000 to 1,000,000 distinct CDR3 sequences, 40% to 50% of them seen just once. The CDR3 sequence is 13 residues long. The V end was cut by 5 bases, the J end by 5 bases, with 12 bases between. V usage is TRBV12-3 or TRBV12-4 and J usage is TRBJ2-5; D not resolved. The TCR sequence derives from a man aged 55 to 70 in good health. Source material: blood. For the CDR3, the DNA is TGTGCCAGCAGTCTCCGAAGGACGGAGACCCAGTACTTC. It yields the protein CASSLRRTETQYF.